These 18 T cell receptor beta chains originate from one sample sequenced in a study of blood T cell repertoires in COVID-19. Some clones are missing from TCRdb's copy, which holds only in-frame ones; the method was immunoSEQ multiplex PCR. The repertoire holds about 300,000 clones, with around four fifths as singletons. The source material was peripheral blood. These receptor sequences come from a woman aged 50 to 60 who had recovered from COVID-19.

The rearrangement links TRBV12-3 or TRBV12-4 to TRBJ1-2; D not certain. Between the trimmed V and J ends, which lost 3 bases and 4 bases, there was a span of 6 bases. The CDR3 extends over 12 amino acids. CDR3 region: CASSFGVYGYTF. CDR3 DNA: TGTGCCAGCAGTTTCGGGGTCTATGGCTACACCTTC.

V usage is TRBV19 and J usage is TRBJ1-1, with TRBD1 matching 8 bases. Looked up from germline, CDR1 is LNHDA and CDR2 is SQIVND (reference sequence). With 5 bases clipped from V and 5 bases from J, the junction kept 4 bases outside the gene matches. The CDR3 consists of 13 residues. CDR3 in amino acids: CASSQGAYTEAFF. Here the CDR3 DNA reads TGTGCCAGTAGTCAGGGGGCATATACTGAAGCTTTCTTT.

This clone was observed a single time. This chain links TRBV18 with TRBJ2-5, with D possibly being TRBD1 (5 bases). CDR1 and CDR2 from the germline V gene are KGHSH and LQKENI. V lost 11 bases and J lost 1, with 14 bases in between. CDR3 size: 13 residues. The CDR3, as DNA: TGTGCCTCTCACAGGACCGTCCAAGAGACCCAGTACTTC. Its translation: CASHRTVQETQYF.

This clone was counted at least ten times. V and J are TRBV27 and TRBJ2-3; TRBD1 might be the D (6 bases). CDR1 is MNHEY, CDR2 SMNVEV, per germline (reference sequence). V was trimmed by 5 bases and J by 5 bases, leaving 14 bases between them. The CDR3 has 14 amino acids. The CDR3 sequence is CASSHRSGVDTQYF. The CDR3 DNA is TGTGCCAGCAGTCATAGATCAGGGGTAGATACGCAGTATTTT.

The chain joins TRBV4-1 to TRBJ2-3; maybe TRBD1 (5 bases). The germline V and J ends were trimmed by 4 bases and 4 bases, with 9 bases remaining between them. The CDR3 loop spans 13 amino acids. CDR1 and CDR2 from the germline V gene are MGHRA and YSYEKL. This CDR3 is CASSLRASDTQYF. The CDR3 DNA is TGCGCCAGCAGCCTCAGGGCCTCAGATACGCAGTATTTT.

The chain carries TRBV21-1 and TRBJ1-6; whether TRBD1, the table's D call, matches the DNA was not checked. TRBV21-1 is reported as a pseudogene. The CDR3 has 18 amino acids. The CDR3 region is CASSPGRAGRTYNSPLHF. The CDR3 DNA is TGTGCCAGCAGCCCCGGCAGGGCAGGTCGAACCTATAATTCACCCCTCCACTTT.

This clone was seen repeatedly, ten times or more. The chain recombines TRBV12-5 with TRBJ1-1; no clear D gene. Germline V lookup: CDR1 LGHNT, CDR2 FRNRAP. The V and J ends lost 7 bases and 6 bases respectively, with 9 bases between them. This CDR3 region has 11 residues. The CDR3 nucleotides are TGTGCTAGTGCCTCCAGTGCTGAAGCTTTCTTT. It codes for CASASSAEAFF.

The V call is TRBV7-9, the J call TRBJ2-7; 7 positions agree with TRBD1. V shed 4 bases and J 3 bases; nucleotides not matched to a gene: 15. The CDR3 is made up of 17 amino acids. Germline lookup yields CDR1 SEHNR and CDR2 FQNEAQ (reference sequence). The CDR3 protein is CASSSPTGISLGYEQYF. The CDR3 DNA reads TGTGCCAGCAGCTCACCGACAGGGATCAGTTTGGGCTACGAGCAGTACTTC.

The CDR3 coding sequence is TGTGCCAGCAGCTTAGGACAGGGTGCCTATGGCTACACCTTC. Protein sequence: CASSLGQGAYGYTF. The V and J genes are TRBV9 and TRBJ1-2; 8 bases are shared with TRBD1. Looked up from germline, CDR1 is SGDLS and CDR2 is YYNGEE. The CDR3 is 14 residues long. Trimming at V came to 4 bases and at J to 4 bases, leaving 6 bases not matched to a gene.

V usage is TRBV11-2 and J usage is TRBJ2-7; 9 nucleotides agree with TRBD1. The germline V gene has CDR1 SGHAT and CDR2 FQNNGV. This CDR3 is built from 13 residues. V was clipped by 7 bases and J by 7 bases; unmatched bases: 8. The CDR3, as DNA: TGTGCCAGCACCCCGGACAGGGGAAGGGAGCAGTACTTC. This codes for CASTPDRGREQYF.

The chain recombines TRBV21-1 with TRBJ1-3. TRBV21-1 is a documented pseudogene. There are 17 residues in the CDR3. CDR3 loop: CASSKVLWGDHRNTIYF. The CDR3 DNA is TGTGCCAGCAGCAAAGTGTTGTGGGGAGATCACAGAAACACCATATATTTT.

This clone was seen more than once but under ten times. The chain employs TRBV30 and TRBJ2-3; D might be TRBD2 (6 bases). Germline values: CDR1 GTSNPN, CDR2 SVGIG (reference sequence). The CDR3 is 15 residues long. The V and J ends lost 0 bases and 4 bases respectively, with 14 bases between them. Here the CDR3 reads CAWSVSGVLSDTQYF. The CDR3 DNA sequence: TGTGCCTGGAGTGTATCGGGAGTGCTGTCAGATACGCAGTATTTT. Filled out from reference TRBV30 and TRBJ2-3, the complete variable domain reads SQTIHQWPATLVQPVGSPLSLECTVEGTSNPNLYWYRQAAGRGLQLLFYSVGIGQISSEVPQNLSASRPQDRQFILSSKKLLLSDSGFYLCAWSVSGVLSDTQYFGPGTRLTVL.

CDR3 sequence reads: CASSPGTGFNEKLFF. Here the CDR3 DNA reads TGTGCCAGTAGTCCCGGGACAGGGTTTAATGAAAAACTGTTTTTT. The J gene is TRBJ1-4, the V gene TRBV19; TRBD1 aligns across 9 bases. CDR1 and CDR2 from the germline V gene are LNHDA and SQIVND (reference sequence). The CDR3 covers 15 residues. Trimming took 5 bases from V and 4 from J; bases not matched to a gene: 5.

The chain recombines TRBV5-1 with TRBJ2-1; tentatively, D is TRBD1 (5 bases). The CDR3 runs to 16 residues. Trimming took off 4 bases at V and 0 bases at J, with 14 bases between the two ends. From germline, CDR1 is SGHRS and CDR2 YFSETQ. CDR3 residues: CASSADQGSSYNEQFF. CDR3 sequence (DNA): TGCGCCAGCAGCGCGGACCAGGGCAGCTCCTACAATGAGCAGTTCTTC.

This clone was seen many times. This chain links TRBV19 with TRBJ1-5; the match to TRBD1 covers 12 bases. The V gene end was trimmed by 8 bases and the J gene end by 6 bases; junction bases not matched to a gene: 8. The CDR3 runs 15 residues. The germline CDR1 and CDR2 sequences are LNHDA and SQIVND (reference sequence). The CDR3 loop reads CASVLGTGGGQPQHF. CDR3 DNA: TGTGCCAGTGTACTGGGGACAGGGGGCGGTCAGCCCCAGCATTTT.

This chain connects TRBV9 to TRBJ2-5; 7 bases are a match to TRBD1. CDR3 size: 14 residues. The V segment lost 2 bases and the J segment 4 bases; nucleotides outside the gene matches: 5. Germline-derived CDR1 and CDR2 are SGDLS and YYNGEE. The CDR3 region has the DNA TGTGCCAGCAGCGTCAACTACAGGGGAGAGACCCAGTACTTC. Protein product: CASSVNYRGETQYF.

The V gene is TRBV11-2, the J gene TRBJ2-5, with 7 positions matching TRBD2. CDR1 SGHAT and CDR2 FQNNGV come from the germline V gene. V lost 4 bases, J lost 5 bases, and 13 bases stayed unmatched. The CDR3 has 16 residues. CDR3 nucleotides: TGTGCCAGCAGCTCACTCTACGCGGGGCGGGGGGAGACCCAGTACTTC. Protein sequence: CASSSLYAGRGETQYF.

The chain links TRBV6-6 to TRBJ2-2; possibly TRBD1 for D (6 bases). Germline loops: CDR1 MNHNY, CDR2 SVGAGI (reference sequence). The CDR3 contains 13 residues. Trimming took off 7 bases at V and 6 bases at J, with 12 bases between the two ends. The CDR3 here is CASIGQPPGELFF. The CDR3 DNA reads as TGTGCCAGCATAGGACAGCCACCCGGGGAGCTGTTTTTT.